This is a list of T cell receptor beta chains from one sample in a study of shared clonotypes between healthy human individuals. Measured with immunoSEQ multiplex PCR; TCRdb has only the in-frame clones, and not every one. The repertoire holds about 2.4 million clones, with under 95% as singletons. Sequencing was done on a sample of naive CD4+ T cells from PBMCs. Receptor source: a man aged 18 to 29 in good health. Some clones in this sample may be carry-over from other donors' samples. Both conserved end residues are part of each CDR3. Fields, in order: clone size, V gene, J gene, D gene, CDR3 length, CDR3 protein, CDR3 DNA. D genes are given only for firm matches. Rows may omit the clone size; those that give it use once, few, many or a size class.

NA	TRBV11-2	TRBJ2-3	NA	14	CASSPLRGTDTQYF	TGTGCCAGCAGCCCCTTGCGAGGCACAGATACGCAGTATTTT
NA	TRBV4-3	TRBJ2-5	NA	15	CASSQLLQGGETQYF	TGCGCCAGCAGCCAATTACTACAGGGCGGAGAGACCCAGTACTTC
NA	TRBV5-8	TRBJ2-7	NA	15	CASRSPQGRTYEQYF	TGTGCCAGCAGGTCCCCCCAGGGGCGGACCTACGAGCAGTACTTC
NA	TRBV18	TRBJ2-1	TRBD2	16	CASSPIGRGGVNEQFF	TGTGCCAGCTCACCAATTGGACGGGGGGGAGTGAATGAGCAGTTCTTC
NA	TRBV7-3	TRBJ2-1	NA	15	CASSLITGSYNEQFF	TGTGCCAGCAGCTTGATAACAGGCTCCTACAATGAGCAGTTCTTC
NA	TRBV7-2	TRBJ2-3	TRBD1	15	CASSLVRGRTDTQYF	TGTGCCAGCAGCTTAGTAAGGGGGCGCACAGATACGCAGTATTTT
NA	TRBV11-2	TRBJ2-1	NA	17	CASSLGISRATYNEQFF	TGTGCCAGCAGCTTAGGGATATCACGGGCCACCTACAATGAGCAGTTCTTC
NA	TRBV27	TRBJ1-5	NA	16	CASSLLGTVSNQPQHF	TGTGCCAGCAGTTTATTGGGTACGGTTAGCAATCAGCCCCAGCATTTT
NA	TRBV5-1	TRBJ2-7	TRBD1	13	CASSPGGRYEQYF	TGCGCCAGCAGTCCAGGGGGCAGATACGAGCAGTACTTC
few	TRBV7-9	TRBJ1-1	TRBD1	15	CASSLVSGQRTEAFF	TGTGCCAGCAGCTTAGTGTCGGGACAGAGGACTGAAGCTTTCTTT